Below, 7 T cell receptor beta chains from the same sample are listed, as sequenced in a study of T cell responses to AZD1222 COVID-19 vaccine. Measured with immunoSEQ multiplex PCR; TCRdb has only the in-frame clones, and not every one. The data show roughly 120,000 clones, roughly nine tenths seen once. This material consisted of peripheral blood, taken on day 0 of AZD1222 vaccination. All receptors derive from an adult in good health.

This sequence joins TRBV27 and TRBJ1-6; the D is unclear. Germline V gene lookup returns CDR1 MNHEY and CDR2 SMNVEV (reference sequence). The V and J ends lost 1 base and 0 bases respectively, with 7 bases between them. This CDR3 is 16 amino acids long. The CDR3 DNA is TGTGCCAGCAGTTTATTATCCAGCTCCTATAATTCACCCCTCCACTTT. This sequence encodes CASSLLSSSYNSPLHF.

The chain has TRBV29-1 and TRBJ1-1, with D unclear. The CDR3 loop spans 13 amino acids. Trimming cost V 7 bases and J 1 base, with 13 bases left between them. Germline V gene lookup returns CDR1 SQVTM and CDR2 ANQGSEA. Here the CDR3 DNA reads TGCAGCGCCTATAGCGACGGGAACACTGAAGCTTTCTTT. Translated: CSAYSDGNTEAFF.

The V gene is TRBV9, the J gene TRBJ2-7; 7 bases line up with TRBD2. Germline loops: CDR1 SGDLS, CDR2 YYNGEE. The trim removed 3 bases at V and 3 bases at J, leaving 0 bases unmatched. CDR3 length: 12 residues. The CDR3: CASSAGGYEQYF. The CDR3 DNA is TGTGCCAGCAGCGCGGGGGGCTACGAGCAGTACTTC.

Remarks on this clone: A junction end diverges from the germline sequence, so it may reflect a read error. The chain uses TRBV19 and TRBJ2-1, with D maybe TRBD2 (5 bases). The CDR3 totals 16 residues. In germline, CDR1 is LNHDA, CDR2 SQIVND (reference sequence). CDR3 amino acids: CASAGRAVLSSNEQFF. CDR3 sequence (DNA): TGTGCCTCCGCGGGTAGGGCGGTTCTTTCCTCCAATGAGCAGTTCTTC.

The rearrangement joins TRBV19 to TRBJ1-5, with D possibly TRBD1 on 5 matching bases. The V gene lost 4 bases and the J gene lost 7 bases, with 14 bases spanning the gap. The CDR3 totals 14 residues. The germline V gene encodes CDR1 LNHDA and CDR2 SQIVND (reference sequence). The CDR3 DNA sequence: TGTGCCAGTAGTAGGAGGGAACCAGGGCAGCCCCAGCATTTT. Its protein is CASSRREPGQPQHF.

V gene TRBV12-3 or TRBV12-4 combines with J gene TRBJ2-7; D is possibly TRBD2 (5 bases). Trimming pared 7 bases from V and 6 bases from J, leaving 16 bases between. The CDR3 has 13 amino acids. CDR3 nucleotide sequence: TGTGCCAGCATGAGGGCCTCCTCGGGCGAGCAGTACTTC. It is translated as CASMRASSGEQYF.

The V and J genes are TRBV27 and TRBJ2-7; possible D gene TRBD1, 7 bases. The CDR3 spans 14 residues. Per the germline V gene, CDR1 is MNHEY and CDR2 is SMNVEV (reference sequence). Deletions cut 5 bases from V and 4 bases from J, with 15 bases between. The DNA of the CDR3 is TGTGCCAGCAGTCCCCAGACAGGGAGGTACGAGCAGTACTTC. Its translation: CASSPQTGRYEQYF.